These 28 T cell receptor beta chains were sequenced from one sample in a study of CD8 T cells in Susac syndrome. The RNA, about 0.5 to 1 ug, was put through reverse transcription using random hexamers. MiXCR, run by TCRdb on the immunoSEQ multiplex PCR reads, gives a single entry per CDR3 protein. The sample has roughly 200,000 distinct CDR3 sequences; roughly 96% are singletons. The sequenced sample consisted of CD4+ T cells from PBMCs. The receptors stem from a human donor in good health.

V usage is TRBV3-1 and J usage is TRBJ2-2; 9 bases are shared with TRBD1. CDR3 length: 17 amino acids. Germline V lookup: CDR1 LGHDT, CDR2 YNNKEL (reference sequence). Trimming took 2 bases from V and 4 from J; bases not matched to a gene: 8. Written as DNA, the CDR3 is TGTGCCAGCAGCCAACCCCCCGGGACAGGGATCACCGGGGAGCTGTTTTTT. It yields the protein CASSQPPGTGITGELFF.

CDR3 loop: CAWSVRGDQPQHF. CDR3 DNA: TGTGCCTGGAGTGTACGGGGGGATCAGCCCCAGCATTTT. The gene calls are TRBV30 and TRBJ1-5; D is possibly TRBD1 (5 bases). This CDR3 is 13 amino acids long. CDR1 and CDR2 (germline): GTSNPN, SVGIG (reference sequence). The V and J ends lost 0 bases and 5 bases respectively, with 8 bases between them.

This clonotype is a singleton in its sample. The chain has TRBV4-1 and TRBJ2-4, with 8 bases aligning to TRBD1. CDR1 MGHRA and CDR2 YSYEKL come from the germline V gene. With V trimmed by 2 bases and J by 5 bases, 8 bases remained unmatched. The CDR3 sequence is 16 residues long. The CDR3 region is CASSQPALDRENIQYF. CDR3 bases: TGCGCCAGCAGCCAACCGGCCTTGGACAGGGAAAACATTCAGTACTTC.

The rearrangement uses TRBV3-1 and TRBJ1-5; D is uncertain. The ends were cut back, 1 base at V and 4 bases at J, with 5 bases in the middle. Looked up from germline, CDR1 is LGHDT and CDR2 is YNNKEL (reference sequence). The CDR3 has 13 amino acids. DNA of the CDR3: TGTGCCAGCAGCCAAGCTAGGAATCAGCCCCAGCATTTT. Its translation is CASSQARNQPQHF.

The V call is TRBV20-1, the J call TRBJ2-5, with 7 nucleotides matching TRBD2. J was trimmed by 5 bases and V by 6 bases; bases with no gene match: 9. There are 13 residues in the CDR3. CDR1 is DFQATT and CDR2 is SNEGSKA in the germline V gene (reference sequence). The CDR3, as DNA: TGCAGTGCCGTCGGGGGGAACGGGGAGACCCAGTACTTC. Translation: CSAVGGNGETQYF.

The count of this clonotype is one. This chain joins TRBV20-1 and TRBJ2-5; no clear D gene. The CDR3 length is 14 residues. In germline, CDR1 is DFQATT, CDR2 SNEGSKA (reference sequence). Trimming removed 1 base from V and 0 bases from J, with 9 bases in between. CDR3 in amino acids: CSARGMPNQETQYF. The CDR3 DNA reads as TGCAGTGCTAGAGGAATGCCGAACCAAGAGACCCAGTACTTC.

This chain links TRBV7-9 with TRBJ1-1; 9 positions agree with TRBD1. Germline CDR1 is SEHNR and CDR2 is FQNEAQ (reference sequence). V shed 5 bases and J 3 bases; nucleotides not matched to a gene: 1. This CDR3 has 13 amino acids. CDR3 loop: CASSHRGHTEAFF. As DNA, the CDR3 is TGTGCCAGCAGCCACAGGGGGCACACTGAAGCTTTCTTT.

The chain uses TRBV6-1 and TRBJ1-5; tentative D call: TRBD1 (5 bases). The CDR3 consists of 15 residues. Germline lookup yields CDR1 MNHNS and CDR2 SASEGT. The germline V and J ends were trimmed by 8 bases and 4 bases, with 18 bases remaining between them. CDR3 sequence reads: CASGSGLRDNQPQHF. CDR3 in DNA: TGTGCCAGCGGAAGCGGACTCAGGGATAATCAGCCCCAGCATTTT.

This clonotype was recorded only once. The chain has TRBV27 and TRBJ2-7; D uncertain. The CDR3 is 14 amino acids. Germline loops: CDR1 MNHEY, CDR2 SMNVEV (reference sequence). V lost 9 bases and J 2 bases, leaving 17 bases between the germline ends. The CDR3 reads CASAPGVATYEQYV. In nucleotides, the CDR3 is TGTGCCAGTGCCCCTGGGGTGGCTACCTACGAGCAGTACGTC.

The CDR3 sequence: CASSFRDRGQWDEQYF. The CDR3 nucleotides are TGTGCCAGCAGCTTCCGGGACAGGGGGCAATGGGACGAGCAGTACTTC. The gene calls are TRBV5-6 and TRBJ2-7, with 12 bases aligning to TRBD1. The CDR3 is 16 amino acids. V lost 2 bases, J lost 5 bases, and 8 bases stayed unmatched. Germline CDR1 is SGHDT and CDR2 is YYEEEE.

The chain carries TRBV20-1 and TRBJ2-7, with 7 bases lining up with TRBD1. Germline loops: CDR1 DFQATT, CDR2 SNEGSKA (reference sequence). There are 13 residues in the CDR3. The V segment lost 3 bases and the J segment 5 bases; nucleotides outside the gene matches: 7. The CDR3 region is CSASVTGRNEQYF. For the CDR3, the DNA is TGCAGTGCTAGCGTGACAGGGCGGAACGAGCAGTACTTC.

This clonotype was seen once. This chain uses TRBV5-6 with TRBJ2-7; D might be TRBD1 (5 bases). The CDR3 spans 14 residues. CDR1 SGHDT and CDR2 YYEEEE come from the germline V gene. V lost 3 bases, J lost 0 bases, and 10 bases lay in between. CDR3 protein: CASSYDRLSYEQYF. The CDR3 bases are TGTGCCAGCAGCTACGACAGACTCTCCTACGAGCAGTACTTC.

This chain links TRBV18 with TRBJ2-1; D gene ambiguous. V lost 4 bases and J lost 10, with 8 bases in between. Germline-derived CDR1 and CDR2 are KGHSH and LQKENI. The CDR3 is 11 amino acids. The CDR3 coding sequence is TGTGCCAGCTCACTCAACAGCGAGCAGTTCTTC. Encoded protein: CASSLNSEQFF. Full variable domain (missing parts from reference TRBV18 and TRBJ2-1): NAGVMQNPRHLVRRRGQEARLRCSPMKGHSHVYWYRQLPEEGLKFMVYLQKENIIDESGMPKERFSAEFPKEGPSILRIQQVVRGDSAAYFCASSLNSEQFFGPGTRLTVL.

The rearrangement joins TRBV9 to TRBJ1-1; D is unresolved. This CDR3 comprises 14 residues. Germline CDR1 reads SGDLS; CDR2 reads YYNGEE. Trimming took off 0 bases at V and 1 base at J, with 7 bases between the two ends. The CDR3 loop is CASSVGVPNTEAFF. CDR3 nucleotide sequence: TGTGCCAGCAGCGTAGGGGTCCCGAACACTGAAGCTTTCTTT.

J is TRBJ2-5 and V is TRBV20-1; TRBD1 or TRBD2 may be the D gene (5 bases each). V was trimmed by 3 bases and J by 2 bases, leaving 16 bases between them. CDR3 length: 15 residues. The germline gives CDR1 DFQATT, CDR2 SNEGSKA (reference sequence). CDR3 DNA: TGCAGTGCTAGCCCTGGGACGGTAACTCAAGAGACCCAGTACTTC. It specifies CSASPGTVTQETQYF.

The chain carries TRBV7-9 and TRBJ2-6; D call uncertain. Trimming took off 9 bases at V and 0 bases at J, with 15 bases between the two ends. This CDR3 has 16 residues. Germline-derived CDR1 and CDR2 are SEHNR and FQNEAQ (reference sequence). The CDR3 reads CARGAQLNSGANVLTF. CDR3 in DNA: TGTGCCAGAGGAGCTCAACTAAACTCTGGGGCCAACGTCCTGACTTTC.

The V gene is TRBV7-9, the J gene TRBJ1-1; TRBD1 might be the D (5 bases). The V end lost 1 base, the J end lost 0 bases, and 6 bases lay between the germline ends. Germline CDR1 SEHNR, CDR2 FQNEAQ (reference sequence). This CDR3 has 14 amino acids. CDR3 nucleotide sequence: TGTGCCAGCAGCTTAGACAGGATGAACACTGAAGCTTTCTTT. It encodes CASSLDRMNTEAFF.

V is TRBV29-1 and J is TRBJ2-4, with 10 nucleotides matching TRBD1. This CDR3 is 13 amino acids long. After removal of 7 bases from V and 6 bases from J, the junction contained 6 bases not matched to a gene. Germline assignment: CDR1 SQVTM and CDR2 ANQGSEA. The CDR3: CSGGTGDINIQYF. The CDR3, as DNA: TGCAGCGGCGGGACAGGGGATATAAACATTCAGTACTTC.

The rearrangement uses TRBV4-3 and TRBJ1-5; D is unresolved. Trimming cost V 0 bases and J 0 bases, with 6 bases left between them. The CDR3 covers 15 residues. The germline gives CDR1 LGHNA, CDR2 YSLEER. The DNA of the CDR3 is TGCGCCAGCAGCCAAGATCCCAATAGCAATCAGCCCCAGCATTTT. Its translation is CASSQDPNSNQPQHF.

This clonotype was recorded only once. This chain links TRBV7-9 with TRBJ1-1; 8 positions agree with TRBD1. Germline V gene lookup returns CDR1 SEHNR and CDR2 FQNEAQ (reference sequence). The CDR3 spans 11 residues. The J segment lost 10 bases and the V segment lost 6 bases, leaving 4 bases of the junction unmatched. CDR3 coding DNA: TGTGCCAGCAGACCAGGGGGCAGAGCTTTCTTT. Translated, it gives CASRPGGRAFF.

This chain joins TRBV9 and TRBJ1-5; the D is unclear. V was clipped by 7 bases and J by 1 base, with 6 bases between them. Germline CDR1 reads SGDLS; CDR2 reads YYNGEE. This CDR3 is 12 amino acids long. CDR3 sequence (DNA): TGTGCCAGCGGGCAGAGCAATCAGCCCCAGCATTTT. It codes for CASGQSNQPQHF.

The chain links TRBV29-1 to TRBJ2-5, with D unresolved. CDR1 is SQVTM, CDR2 ANQGSEA, per germline. V was clipped by 6 bases and J by 5 bases, with 10 bases between them. CDR3 length: 11 amino acids. The DNA for the CDR3 is TGCAGCGTCGAAAGTGGGGAGACCCAGTACTTC. Protein product: CSVESGETQYF.

This clonotype has just one count. The gene calls are TRBV20-1 and TRBJ1-2; D remains unclear. The CDR3 has 12 residues. The V gene's germline CDR1 is DFQATT and CDR2 SNEGSKA (reference sequence). The V end was cut by 5 bases, the J end by 8 bases, with 15 bases between. CDR3 in amino acids: CSAERVGVGYTF. For the CDR3, the DNA is TGCAGTGCTGAGAGGGTCGGGGTCGGCTACACCTTC.

This clonotype was found once. The chain is built from TRBV3-1 and TRBJ2-2, with 12 nucleotides matching TRBD2. Germline V gives CDR1 LGHDT, CDR2 YNNKEL (reference sequence). This CDR3 has 19 residues. V was pared by 2 bases and J by 6 bases, with 13 bases of the junction left unmatched. CDR3 sequence (DNA): TGTGCCAGCAGCCAACCCCGACTAGCGGGGGTGAAATTGTCCGGGGAGCTGTTTTTT. Translating it yields CASSQPRLAGVKLSGELFF.

For this clonotype: At one of its ends the junction is not consistent with the germline gene, which may arise from a read error. The V and J genes are TRBV4-2 and TRBJ1-5; D gene uncertain. In germline, CDR1 is LGHNA, CDR2 YNFKEQ. This CDR3 is 12 amino acids long. CDR3 sequence: CTSSQDNQPQHF. CDR3 nucleotide sequence: TGTACCAGCAGCCAAGATAATCAGCCCCAGCATTTT.

The chain is built from TRBV12-3 or TRBV12-4 and TRBJ2-1; 7 bases are shared with TRBD1. Trimming took 6 bases from V and 5 from J; bases not matched to a gene: 10. The CDR3 is made up of 15 amino acids. The CDR3 nucleotides read TGTGCCAGCAGCCCCTGGCCAGGGGGAGACAATGAGCAGTTCTTC. Protein: CASSPWPGGDNEQFF.

The V and J genes are TRBV18 and TRBJ1-5; 11 bases are shared with TRBD1. The junction had 7 bases not matched to a gene; V was cut back by 5 bases and J by 1 base. The CDR3 covers 17 residues. Germline values: CDR1 KGHSH, CDR2 LQKENI. The CDR3 is CASSSGQGAMSNQPQHF. The CDR3 DNA is TGTGCCAGCTCATCAGGACAGGGGGCGATGAGCAATCAGCCCCAGCATTTT.

V and J are TRBV4-2 and TRBJ2-4, with TRBD2 identical over 11 bases. V lost 3 bases and J lost 0; bases outside the gene matches: 13. Per germline, CDR1 LGHNA and CDR2 YNFKEQ. The CDR3 runs 20 residues. The chain's CDR3 is CASSHYELAGGGIAKNIQYF. As DNA, the CDR3 is TGTGCCAGCAGCCATTACGAGCTAGCGGGAGGAGGGATAGCCAAAAACATTCAGTACTTC.